These 14 T cell receptor beta chains share one sample of origin, sequenced in a study of cytomegalovirus exposure and HLA in healthy donors (TCRdb year 2017). Libraries were constructed by the immunoSEQ multiplex PCR assay. The multiplex PCR relied on a mix of 60 forward primers for TCR Vbeta segments and 13 reverse primers for TCR Jbeta segments. TCRdb carries this immuneACCESS record with in-frame sequences only. Its versions omit some clonotypes, under half of them owing to an unresolved V gene in the studies checked, with the rest unexplained. The sample contains about 110,000 clones, around 72% of them found a single time. Around 15% of the sample lies in the top ten. The source material was PBMCs. Receptors were obtained from a woman aged 40 to 55 in good health and CMV-seropositive.

CDR3 sequence reads: CASSRRDRVEKLFF. CDR3 sequence (DNA): TGCGCCAGCAGCCGCCGGGACAGGGTGGAAAAACTGTTTTTT. The chain links TRBV4-1 to TRBJ1-4; 9 nucleotides agree with TRBD1. Germline-derived CDR1 and CDR2 are MGHRA and YSYEKL. This CDR3 contains 14 residues. After removal of 4 bases from V and 8 bases from J, the junction contained 5 bases not matched to a gene.

The V call is TRBV6-1, the J call TRBJ2-7; 9 bases agree with TRBD1. The germline CDR1 and CDR2 sequences are MNHNS and SASEGT. The trim removed 0 bases at V and 4 bases at J, leaving 4 bases unmatched. The CDR3 has 15 amino acids. CDR3 DNA: TGTGCCAGCAGTGAAGCACAGGGGGCCCTATACGAGCAGTACTTC. This gives the protein CASSEAQGALYEQYF.

The chain employs TRBV11-2 and TRBJ2-7; 14 bases agree with TRBD2. J lost 2 bases, V lost 3 bases, and 6 bases had no gene match. The CDR3 runs 17 residues. Germline-derived CDR1 and CDR2 are SGHAT and FQNNGV. CDR3 sequence reads: CASSFPTSGGDPYEQYF. CDR3 in DNA: TGTGCCAGCAGCTTCCCGACTAGCGGGGGGGACCCCTACGAGCAGTACTTC.

About this clone: In the same sample, other DNA sequences code for this CDR3. The V and J genes are TRBV5-1 and TRBJ1-2; D gene uncertain. The V gene's germline CDR1 is SGHRS and CDR2 YFSETQ. This CDR3 is 13 amino acids long. Trimming pared 0 bases from V and 2 bases from J, leaving 5 bases between. CDR3 in amino acids: CASSLERNYGYTF. The CDR3 bases are TGCGCCAGCAGCTTGGAACGGAACTATGGCTACACCTTC.

The chain recombines TRBV28 with TRBJ1-5; a weak D match, TRBD1 (6 bases). The CDR3 consists of 17 residues. Per germline, CDR1 MDHEN and CDR2 SYDVKM. V lost 7 bases to trimming and J lost 3 bases, with 22 bases between them. The CDR3 DNA reads TGTGCCAGCATGGGAGGGGGGGGCGCAAATTTCAATCAGCCCCAGCATTTT. Its translation: CASMGGGGANFNQPQHF.

The gene calls are TRBV6-5 and TRBJ1-1; D is undetermined. The germline V gene has CDR1 MNHEY and CDR2 SVGAGI. The CDR3 runs 14 residues. The V end was cut by 0 bases, the J end by 0 bases, with 5 bases between. The CDR3 bases are TGTGCCAGCAGTTACTCGAGTGTGAACACTGAAGCTTTCTTT. Protein sequence: CASSYSSVNTEAFF.

The gene calls are TRBV7-2 and TRBJ1-1; tentatively, D is TRBD1 (5 bases). V was pared by 5 bases and J by 5 bases, with 15 bases between. Germline assignment: CDR1 SGHTA and CDR2 FQGNSA. The CDR3 extends over 14 amino acids. The CDR3 protein is CASSRTRGVTEAFF. CDR3 coding DNA: TGTGCCAGCAGCCGGACTAGAGGGGTTACTGAAGCTTTCTTT.

This clone has only a few counts. The chain combines TRBV30 with TRBJ2-7; TRBD1 agrees at 9 bases. Germline trimming cut 7 bases from V and 0 bases from J; bases unmatched to any gene: 13. The CDR3 has 16 residues. The germline CDR1 and CDR2 sequences are GTSNPN and SVGIG (reference sequence). The CDR3 protein is CALAAWGTGSSYEQYF. The CDR3 DNA follows: TGTGCCTTAGCAGCCTGGGGGACAGGGTCCTCCTACGAGCAGTACTTC.

As DNA, the CDR3 is TGTGCCAGCAGCCCTATGTGGGGGGGCGGTCAGCCCCAGCATTTT. Translated: CASSPMWGGGQPQHF. V and J are TRBV6-1 and TRBJ1-5, with a weak D call TRBD1 (6 bases). Per the germline V gene, CDR1 is MNHNS and CDR2 is SASEGT. CDR3 size: 15 residues. V lost 6 bases and J 6 bases, leaving 18 bases between the germline ends.

This clone was seen a single time. V gene TRBV6-5 combines with J gene TRBJ1-6; TRBD1 agrees at 7 bases. From germline, CDR1 is MNHEY and CDR2 SVGAGI. The V and J ends lost 5 bases and 14 bases, in that order; junction bases with no gene match: 12. This CDR3 spans 14 amino acids. The CDR3 DNA sequence: TGTGCCAGCAGTACCCGGGACAGCTCAGCGGCCCTCCACTTT. It is translated as CASSTRDSSAALHF.

This clone was counted between two and nine times. The V call is TRBV10-3, the J call TRBJ2-3; maybe TRBD1 (5 bases). This CDR3 is built from 14 residues. V was pared by 3 bases and J by 5 bases, with 12 bases between. Germline-derived CDR1 and CDR2 are ENHRY and SYGVKD. As DNA, the CDR3 is TGTGCCATCAGTGATCGCAGGGCGGAAGATACGCAGTATTTT. It translates to CAISDRRAEDTQYF.

This rearrangement joins TRBV30 to TRBJ1-2, with TRBD1 as a possible D gene (5 bases). Per the germline V gene, CDR1 is GTSNPN and CDR2 is SVGIG (reference sequence). Trimming took 0 bases from V and 8 from J, leaving 13 bases between them. This CDR3 region has 13 residues. DNA of the CDR3: TGTGCCTGGAGTGTAGCCAGGGCAGAGGGCTACACCTTC. Translating gives CAWSVARAEGYTF.

V and J are TRBV5-1 and TRBJ1-2, with D unresolved. V was cut by 0 bases and J by 6 bases, with 12 bases left in between. The CDR3 runs 14 residues. The V gene's germline CDR1 is SGHRS and CDR2 YFSETQ. CDR3 region: CASSLEDSLDGYTF. CDR3 DNA: TGCGCCAGCAGCTTGGAGGACTCCCTGGATGGCTACACCTTC.

The J gene is TRBJ1-2, the V gene TRBV4-1; D ambiguous. This CDR3 region has 15 residues. The germline V gene has CDR1 MGHRA and CDR2 YSYEKL. The V end was cut by 0 bases, the J end by 2 bases, with 10 bases between. CDR3 DNA: TGCGCCAGCAGCCAAGAAATAACGGTAAACTATGGCTACACCTTC. Translation gives CASSQEITVNYGYTF.